This TCR beta chain was found in a study of CD8 T cells in Susac syndrome. Overall study context: Patients with Susac syndrome, at blood draw, were therapy-naive, on corticosteroids, or on intravenous immunoglobulin alone.

V was clipped by 5 bases and J by 3 bases, with 14 bases between them. Germline-derived CDR1 and CDR2 are KGHDR and SFDVKD. CDR3 length: 15 amino acids. With regard to this clonotype: Its matching antigen is unknown.

Random hexamers primed reverse transcription of about 0.5 to 1 ug RNA. Via MiXCR, TCRdb re-called the immunoSEQ multiplex PCR reads, giving one row per CDR3 protein. This table has some 140,000 distinct CDR3 sequences, over 90% appearing once. Peripheral blood CD8+ and CD4+ T cells were profiled by TCR beta sequencing. Findings and caveats of the study: The study found that Susac CD8+ clonal expansion peaked in TEMRA cells and active patients. As the study acknowledged, the number of individuals who were part of its TCR sequencing and HLA analysis was relatively small.

Sequencing was done on a sample of CD8+ T cells from PBMCs. The chain employs TRBV24-1 and TRBJ2-3, with D tentatively TRBD2 (6 bases). This receptor was taken from a human donor with Susac syndrome. The CDR3 nucleotides read TGTGCCACCAGTGCGTGGGAGGACGGGACAGATACGCAGTATTTT. The encoded protein is CATSAWEDGTDTQYF.